This T cell receptor (beta chain) derives from a study of T cells in Graves' hyperthyroidism and ophthalmopathy. Study as a whole: The authors collected peripheral blood at initial diagnosis, before any treatment.

Hyperthyroidism, newly diagnosed and lasting under 2 months, affected patients aged 18 to 65. Pregnant or lactating patients were excluded, as were those with uncontrolled infection or other autoimmune disease. Thyroid ultrasound and orbital computed tomography, with clinical symptoms and serum thyroxine and TRAb, informed diagnoses. The CDR3 spans 14 residues. Trimming cost V 3 bases and J 7 bases, with 11 bases left between them. CDR1 and CDR2 from the germline V gene are KGHDR and SFDVKD. This clonotype was picked up many times. Amplification targeted TCR beta CDR3 regions from RNA transcripts. During a first-round RT-PCR of the TCR CDR3, the HTBI primer set was used. Using its own MiXCR run on the multiplex PCR reads, TCRdb lists one record per CDR3 protein. The sample shows some 620,000 distinct CDR3 sequences, about a sixth of them seen only once.

This sequence joins TRBV24-1 and TRBJ1-4; D gene ambiguous. The TCR originated in a woman in her 30s with Graves' hyperthyroidism. Sequenced input: blood. DNA for the CDR3: TGTGCCACCAGTGATGCCGGCGCAGGTGAAAAACTGTTTTTT. It translates to CATSDAGAGEKLFF.